The next 4 T cell receptor beta chains were all read from a single sample in a study of graft-versus-host responses after intestinal transplantation. Generated by immunoSEQ multiplex PCR, the TCRdb table keeps only in-frame clones and is missing some. This table holds 75,000 to 100,000 clones, about 93% found once. The sequencing used PBMCs, collected roughly 410 days after intestinal transplant. These receptors all come from a human patient who received an intestinal transplant, so some T cells may come from the graft donor.

This chain links TRBV5-4 with TRBJ1-4; 8 bases match TRBD1. This CDR3 has 15 residues. The germline V gene encodes CDR1 SGHNT and CDR2 YYREEE (reference sequence). The junction had 6 bases not matched to a gene; V was cut back by 0 bases and J by 8 bases. CDR3: CASSLDGTGPEKLFF. The CDR3, as DNA: TGTGCCAGCAGCTTGGACGGGACAGGCCCCGAAAAACTGTTTTTT.

V is TRBV7-9 and J is TRBJ2-5; D possibly corresponds to TRBD1 (6 bases). TRBJ2-7 explains the end of the DNA better; the J call may be wrong. Germline V lookup: CDR1 SEHNR, CDR2 FQNEAQ (reference sequence). CDR3 length: 11 amino acids. This CDR3 is CASEQGYEQYF. As DNA, the CDR3 is TGTGCCTCCGAACAGGGCTACGAGCAGTACTTC.

This chain links TRBV2 with TRBJ1-5, with a weak D call TRBD1 (5 bases). The CDR3 spans 16 residues. V was clipped by 3 bases and J by 2 bases, with 14 bases between them. Germline values: CDR1 SNHLY, CDR2 FYNNEI. The CDR3 sequence: CASSEGRVGGNQPQHF. The CDR3 region has the DNA TGTGCCAGCAGTGAGGGCAGGGTGGGGGGCAATCAGCCCCAGCATTTT.

The V and J genes are TRBV15 and TRBJ1-5, with D tentatively TRBD1 (5 bases). This CDR3 is 15 amino acids long. The germline CDR1 and CDR2 sequences are LNHNV and YYDKDF (reference sequence). V gave up 0 bases and J gave up 5 bases, with 11 bases separating them. The CDR3 DNA is TGTGCCACCAGCAGAGATCGTGGGGACCATCAGCCCCAGCATTTT. It yields the protein CATSRDRGDHQPQHF.